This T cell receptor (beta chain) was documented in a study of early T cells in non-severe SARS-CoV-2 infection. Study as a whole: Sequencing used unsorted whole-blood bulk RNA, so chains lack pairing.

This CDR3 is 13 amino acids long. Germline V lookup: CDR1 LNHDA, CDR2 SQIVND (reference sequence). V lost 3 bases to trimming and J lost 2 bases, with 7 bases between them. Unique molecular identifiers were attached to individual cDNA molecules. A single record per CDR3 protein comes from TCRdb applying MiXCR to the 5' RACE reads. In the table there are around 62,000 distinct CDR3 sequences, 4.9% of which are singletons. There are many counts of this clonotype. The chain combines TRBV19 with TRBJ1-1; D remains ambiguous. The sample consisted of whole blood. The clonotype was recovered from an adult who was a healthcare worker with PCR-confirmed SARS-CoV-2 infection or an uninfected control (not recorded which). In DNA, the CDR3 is TGTGCCAGTAGTATGATGGCAAACACTGAAGCTTTCTTT. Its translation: CASSMMANTEAFF.